The rows below give T cell receptor beta chains drawn from one sample of a study of T-cell reconstitution after alpha-beta-depleted transplantation in children. TCRdb itself ran the PCR reads through MiXCR, one entry per CDR3 protein. Of about 400,000 distinct CDR3 sequences in the sample, 15% to 20% were seen once. The sample consisted of PBMCs, mostly from graft donor cells, taken 360 days after TCRalphabeta/CD19-depleted stem cell transplant. The receptors stem from a boy under two years old who had a stem cell transplant for Wiskott-Aldrich syndrome, so the T cells may come from the graft donor. Each CDR3 is given with its conserved first and last residue. The D gene is left open where the match is weak. Size is omitted from some rows. Given values are once, few, many or a class for expanded clones.

V	length	J	size	D	DNA	CDR3
TRBV3-1	12	TRBJ2-1	NA	NA	TGTGCCAGCAGTCACCAGTTGAATGAGCAGTTCTTC	CASSHQLNEQFF
TRBV12-3/TRBV12-4	16	TRBJ2-1	NA	TRBD2	TGTGCCAGCAGATCCACTAGCGGGAGGGCTTACAATGAGCAGTTCTTC	CASRSTSGRAYNEQFF
TRBV12-3/TRBV12-4	14	TRBJ2-5	many	NA	TGTGCCAGCAGTTTTAGGGCTACACAAGAGACCCAGTACTTC	CASSFRATQETQYF
TRBV7-2	14	TRBJ2-1	NA	TRBD2	TGTGCCAGCAGCCGACCCTCGCGGGGGGGCAATCGGTTCTTC	CASSRPSRGGNRFF
TRBV29-1	13	TRBJ1-1	NA	TRBD1	TGCAGCGTCAACAGGGGGCTAGGCACTGAAGCTTTCTTT	CSVNRGLGTEAFF
TRBV7-9	15	TRBJ2-7	NA	NA	TGTGCCAGCAGCCCCGCTACGATGAAGGGCTACGAGCAGTACTTC	CASSPATMKGYEQYF
TRBV20-1	12	TRBJ2-7	NA	NA	TGCAGTGCTAGAGATCGGATGTACGAGCAGTACTTC	CSARDRMYEQYF
TRBV6-5	11	TRBJ1-2	NA	NA	TGTGCCAGCAGTTACCTGGGGACCTACACCTTC	CASSYLGTYTF
TRBV7-8	15	TRBJ1-1	few	NA	TGTGCCAGCAGCCCCTTTGTGGCCGTCAACACTGAAGCTTTCTTT	CASSPFVAVNTEAFF
TRBV7-9	17	TRBJ2-3	NA	TRBD2	TGTGCCAGCAGCTTCCTCATCGGGGGGGGGCGCACAGATACGCAGTATTTT	CASSFLIGGGRTDTQYF
TRBV20-1	12	TRBJ1-2	NA	NA	TGCAGTGCTAGAGAAGATTTCTATGGCTACACCTTC	CSAREDFYGYTF
TRBV7-6	13	TRBJ2-1	many	NA	TGTGCCAGCAGCTTCAACTCCTACAATGAGCAGTTCTTC	CASSFNSYNEQFF
TRBV5-1	13	TRBJ2-3	NA	NA	TGCGCCAGCAGCTTGGCCGCAGAAGATACGCAGTATTTT	CASSLAAEDTQYF
TRBV9	16	TRBJ2-5	NA	TRBD1	TGTGCCAGCAGCGTAGGGGGACAGGGTGGTCAAGAGACCCAGTACTTC	CASSVGGQGGQETQYF
TRBV6-5	15	TRBJ2-7	NA	NA	TGTGCCAGCAGTTACTCGGGGCTAGCGCCCTACGAGCAGTACTTC	CASSYSGLAPYEQYF
TRBV5-1	14	TRBJ2-3	NA	NA	TGCGCCAGCAGCCCCCTTACGGGCACAGATACGCAGTATTTT	CASSPLTGTDTQYF
TRBV4-3	16	TRBJ2-3	many	TRBD1	TGCGCCAGCAGCCAAAAAAGGGACAGCGGCACAGATACGCAGTATTTT	CASSQKRDSGTDTQYF
TRBV3-1	16	TRBJ2-3	few	TRBD2	TGTGCCAGCAGCCAAGTGGGGACTAGTAGGACAGATACGCAGTATTTT	CASSQVGTSRTDTQYF
TRBV20-1	13	TRBJ2-7	few	TRBD1	TGCAGTGCCGCGGACAGGGTGACCTACGAGCAGTACTTC	CSAADRVTYEQYF
TRBV6-5	16	TRBJ2-3	few	NA	TGTGCCAGCAGTTACATTCGGGGGGCTGGCACAGATACGCAGTATTTT	CASSYIRGAGTDTQYF
TRBV4-3	16	TRBJ2-2	few	NA	TGCGCCAGCAGCCAAGTAGCAGGGGGGTACACCGGGGAGCTGTTTTTT	CASSQVAGGYTGELFF
TRBV3-1	12	TRBJ2-5	many	NA	TGCGCCAGCAGCCAAGAGGGGGAGACCCAGTACTTC	CASSQEGETQYF
TRBV5-1	15	TRBJ2-7	once	NA	TGCGCCAGCAGCTTGGGGGCGGGATCCTACTACGAGCAGTACTTC	CASSLGAGSYYEQYF
TRBV5-1	16	TRBJ2-3	few	NA	TGCGCCAGCAGCCCTCTGGTTGCGCAATCCACAGATACGCAGTATTTT	CASSPLVAQSTDTQYF
TRBV11-3	14	TRBJ2-6	few	NA	TGTGCCAGCAGCTCCGCGGGGTGGGCCAACGTCCTGACTTTC	CASSSAGWANVLTF
TRBV18	17	TRBJ2-7	few	TRBD2	TGTGCCAGCTCACCGAGGGGCCTTAGCGGGAGCTCCTACGAGCAGTACTTC	CASSPRGLSGSSYEQYF
TRBV28	13	TRBJ1-2	NA	NA	TGTGCCAGCAGTTTAGGGTTACCTTATGGCTACACCTTC	CASSLGLPYGYTF
TRBV4-1	15	TRBJ2-7	few	NA	TGCGCCAGCAGCCAAGATAGGGTGCCAGCTAACGAGCAGTACTTC	CASSQDRVPANEQYF
TRBV5-5	15	TRBJ2-5	few	NA	TGTGCCAGCAGCTTTGGGGCAGCGGGCCAAGAGACCCAGTACTTC	CASSFGAAGQETQYF
TRBV21-1	14	TRBJ2-7	few	NA	TGTGCCAGCAGCAAAAGACTAACTTACTACGAGCAGTACTTC	CASSKRLTYYEQYF
TRBV7-9	13	TRBJ2-1	NA	NA	TGTGCCAGCAGCTCTCCACATACAAGAGAGCAGTTCTTC	CASSSPHTREQFF
TRBV5-1	15	TRBJ2-2	NA	NA	TGCGCCAGCAGCGGGGCGAGGGGGAACACCGGGGAGCTGTTTTTT	CASSGARGNTGELFF
TRBV5-5	14	TRBJ2-3	NA	NA	TGTGCCAGCAGCTTGGTGCCGGAGAGGGATACGCAGTATTTT	CASSLVPERDTQYF
TRBV4-2	12	TRBJ2-7	few	NA	TGTGCCAGCAGCCAGGGGAACTACGAGCAGTACTTC	CASSQGNYEQYF
TRBV18	16	TRBJ2-5	few	NA	TGTGCCAGCTCACCAAGAAGACAGAGACTAGAGGAGACCCAGTACTTC	CASSPRRQRLEETQYF
TRBV4-1	16	TRBJ2-2	NA	TRBD2	TGCGCCAGCTCTAGCGGGGGGGTTAAAAACACCGGGGAGCTGTTTTTT	CASSSGGVKNTGELFF
TRBV12-3/TRBV12-4	16	TRBJ2-7	few	TRBD2	TGTGCCAGCAGTCCACCCCGGCCGGGAGGGACCTACGAGCAGTACTTC	CASSPPRPGGTYEQYF
TRBV12-3/TRBV12-4	14	TRBJ2-2	NA	NA	TGTGCCAGCAGTTTAGATTCGGTCCCCGGGGAGCTGTTTTTT	CASSLDSVPGELFF
TRBV5-1	13	TRBJ2-3	NA	NA	TGCGCCAGCACCTTCCCCCACACAGATACGCAGTATTTT	CASTFPHTDTQYF
TRBV7-2	14	TRBJ2-2	few	TRBD1	TGTGCCAGCAGCCCCCGGACAGGAGACGGCAAGCTGTTTTTT	CASSPRTGDGKLFF
TRBV5-1	13	TRBJ1-6	few	NA	TGCGCCAGCAGCTCTTTTAATAATTCACCCCTCCACTTT	CASSSFNNSPLHF
TRBV6-5	14	TRBJ2-5	NA	NA	TGTGCCAGCAGTTACTCCTGTACTACACAGACCCAGTACTTC	CASSYSCTTQTQYF
TRBV6-1	13	TRBJ2-5	NA	NA	TGTGCCAGCAGTGCTATACACGGGGAGACCCAGTACTTC	CASSAIHGETQYF
TRBV7-2	13	TRBJ2-3	few	TRBD2	TGTGCCAGCAGCCCCAAAGCGGGAGCTACGCAGTATTTT	CASSPKAGATQYF
TRBV11-2	16	TRBJ1-4	few	NA	TGTGCCAGCAGCTCACTACGCCGGACCATTAATGAAAAACTGTTTTTT	CASSSLRRTINEKLFF
TRBV29-1	13	TRBJ1-2	NA	NA	TGCAGCGTCGCGGGGCAGGCTAACTATGGCTACACCTTC	CSVAGQANYGYTF
TRBV20-1	17	TRBJ2-3	few	NA	TGCAGTGCCCGAACCCGCCGTCCAGTGGGGTCCACAGATACGCAGTATTTT	CSARTRRPVGSTDTQYF
TRBV4-1	15	TRBJ2-1	few	TRBD1	TGCGCCAGCAGCCAAGGGGGGACAGGGACGAATGAGCAGTTCTTC	CASSQGGTGTNEQFF
TRBV5-1	14	TRBJ2-1	many	TRBD2	TGCGCCAGCAGCCCCCGACTAGCGGCCAATGAGCAGTTCTTC	CASSPRLAANEQFF
TRBV15	13	TRBJ2-5	NA	NA	TGTGCCACCAGCAGTGACAGGATAGAGACCCAGTACTTC	CATSSDRIETQYF
TRBV3-1	15	TRBJ2-5	few	NA	TGTGCCAGCAGCCAAGCCCCGTGGACGGAAGAGACCCAGTACTTC	CASSQAPWTEETQYF
TRBV2	12	TRBJ1-2	NA	NA	TGTGCCAGCAGTGCCCGGTACTATGGCTACACCTTC	CASSARYYGYTF
TRBV7-2	15	TRBJ2-3	NA	NA	TGTGCCAGCAGCTTCTTCCTAAGGATCGGAGATACGCAGTATTTT	CASSFFLRIGDTQYF
TRBV29-1	14	TRBJ2-7	few	NA	TGCAGCGCCGCTCGGGGACATAGCTCCTACGAGCAGTACTTC	CSAARGHSSYEQYF
TRBV7-9	16	TRBJ2-5	NA	NA	TGTGCCAGCAGCCTTCTACCCGGGGGCCGGCGGGAGACCCAGTACTTC	CASSLLPGGRRETQYF
TRBV12-5	12	TRBJ1-5	few	NA	TGTGCTAGTGGTTCAAGAACCCAGCCCCAGCATTTT	CASGSRTQPQHF
TRBV6-2/TRBV6-3	19	TRBJ2-1	many	TRBD2	TGTGCCAGCAGTTACTGGGGACTAGCGGGAGTGTCTTGGTACAATGAGCAGTTCTTC	CASSYWGLAGVSWYNEQFF
TRBV5-1	16	TRBJ2-5	NA	NA	TGCGCCAGCAGCTTGCACGGACAGCCCTCGGGGGAGACCCAGTACTTC	CASSLHGQPSGETQYF